This T cell receptor beta chain was obtained from a study of immune cell composition in non-small cell lung cancer. Findings and limits, study-wide: Lung squamous cell carcinoma tumours had significantly higher top 10 clone scores and productive clonality than lung adenocarcinoma. Approximately 73% of squamous and under 35% of adenocarcinoma cases had tumour-associated clones >0.5%. Shared sequences between tumour-reactive and dominant in vivo clones were not proven.

The CDR3 runs 13 residues. Germline CDR1 MNHNY, CDR2 SVGAGI (reference sequence). The ends were cut back, 4 bases at V and 4 bases at J, with 10 bases in the middle. Sequencing was performed with immunoSEQ multiplex PCR; in TCRdb, only in-frame clones are kept and a portion is missing. The repertoire holds some 3,900 clones, with approximately 80% as singletons. Comment on this clone: Its cognate antigen is unknown.

This TCR came from a human donor with non-small cell lung cancer. The chain uses TRBV6-6 and TRBJ1-2; D ambiguous. The sequenced material came from lung tumor tissue. The CDR3 nucleotides read TGTGCCAGCAGTTTGAGGAAGTTCTATGGCTACACCTTC. Its translation is CASSLRKFYGYTF.